The 19 T cell receptor beta chains below were found in one sample sequenced in a study of Ad26.COV2.S vaccination and SARS-CoV-2 variants (dated by TCRdb to the early 2020s). In light of the paper, this sample's treatment or condition label describes: around 19 received Ad26.COV2.S at low or high dose, single or two shots; roughly five received placebo; per-sample allocation not given. For vaccine and placebo recipients, repertoires were sequenced using samples collected on day 63 after the first injection. The library was generated by the immunoSEQ multiplex PCR assay. Drawn from immuneACCESS, this table holds only the in-frame rearrangements with V and J called that TCRdb kept. Clones are partly lost; checked studies trace under half to an unresolved V gene and leave the rest unexplained. The sample table contains about 320,000 clones; only one count was recorded for 90% of them. The top ten clones comprise approximately 5% of the sample.

The material sequenced was peripheral blood, taken in a trial of Ad26.COV2.S vaccine versus placebo. The receptors were gathered from a person aged 18-60 years who received the Ad26.COV2.S COVID-19 vaccine or a placebo.

This CDR3 is CASSSGVLLSTDTQYF. The CDR3 bases are TGTGCCAGCAGTTCGGGCGTACTCCTTAGCACAGATACGCAGTATTTT. V gene TRBV27 combines with J gene TRBJ2-3, with unresolved D. This CDR3 spans 16 amino acids. Germline V gene sequence: CDR1 MNHEY, CDR2 SMNVEV (reference sequence). The V gene lost 4 bases and the J gene lost 0 bases, with 14 bases spanning the gap.

The gene calls are TRBV4-3 and TRBJ1-4; 10 bases line up with TRBD1. CDR1 LGHNA and CDR2 YSLEER come from the germline V gene. This CDR3 spans 18 amino acids. J lost 5 bases, V lost 1 base, and 10 bases had no gene match. For the CDR3, the DNA is TGCGCCAGCAGCCAAGTCGGGACAGGGGTAGGAATGAATGAAAAACTGTTTTTT. Translating it yields CASSQVGTGVGMNEKLFF.

The chain links TRBV7-2 to TRBJ1-1, with D unresolved. V lost 2 bases and J lost 5, with 15 bases in between. Germline V CDR1 and CDR2: SGHTA, FQGNSA. CDR3 length equals 15 residues. CDR3 coding DNA: TGTGCCAGCAGCTTATTGGCCCGGGCGGGGACTGAAGCTTTCTTT. Translating it yields CASSLLARAGTEAFF.

The chain combines TRBV19 with TRBJ1-5, with 11 positions matching TRBD1. With 6 bases clipped from V and 4 bases from J, the junction kept 8 bases outside the gene matches. The CDR3 has 16 amino acids. The germline gives CDR1 LNHDA, CDR2 SQIVND (reference sequence). The CDR3, as DNA: TGTGCCAGTAGCACAGGACAGGGGGCAGGAAATCAGCCCCAGCATTTT. Its protein product is CASSTGQGAGNQPQHF.

The V call is TRBV5-8, the J call TRBJ2-6, with no clear D. V shed 1 base and J shed 4 bases, with 3 bases lying between them. The CDR3 length is 13 residues. Germline lookup yields CDR1 SGHTS and CDR2 YDEGEE. For the CDR3, the DNA is TGTGCCAGCAGCTTGCCCGGGGCCAACGTCCTGACTTTC. Translating gives CASSLPGANVLTF.

The V and J genes are TRBV27 and TRBJ2-5, with D unclear. V was cut by 3 bases and J by 3 bases, with 11 bases left in between. Per germline, CDR1 MNHEY and CDR2 SMNVEV (reference sequence). The CDR3 has 14 residues. The CDR3 is CASSFDAFEETQYF. The CDR3 nucleotides read TGTGCCAGCAGTTTTGACGCTTTTGAAGAGACCCAGTACTTC.

V usage is TRBV7-2 and J usage is TRBJ1-1; TRBD1 matches 7 bases. The junction had 15 bases not matched to a gene; V was cut back by 5 bases and J by 12 bases. The CDR3 is made up of 14 amino acids. Germline lookup yields CDR1 SGHTA and CDR2 FQGNSA. The CDR3 nucleotides are TGTGCCAGCAGCACCCGGTTTGGTCAGGGGGTAACTTTCTTT. Amino acids: CASSTRFGQGVTFF. Full variable domain (remainder filled in from reference TRBV7-2 and TRBJ1-1): GAGVSQSPSNKVTEKGKDVELRCDPISGHTALYWYRQSLGQGLEFLIYFQGNSAPDKSGLPSDRFSAERTGGSVSTLTIQRTQQEDSAVYLCASSTRFGQGVTFFGQGTRLTVV.

V gene TRBV7-2 combines with J gene TRBJ2-1, with D perhaps TRBD2 (5 bases). Germline lookup yields CDR1 SGHTA and CDR2 FQGNSA. Trimming pared 5 bases from V and 5 bases from J, leaving 19 bases between. The CDR3 has 16 residues. The CDR3 reads CASSPATGFRDNEQFF. DNA of the CDR3: TGTGCCAGCAGCCCTGCTACGGGGTTTAGGGACAATGAGCAGTTCTTC.

This chain joins TRBV6-6 and TRBJ2-2; D is unresolved. Germline lookup yields CDR1 MNHNY and CDR2 SVGAGI (reference sequence). This CDR3 has 13 amino acids. DNA of the CDR3: TGTGCTTGGCAAGACTTGAACACCGGGGAGCTGTTTTTT. Encoded protein: CAWQDLNTGELFF.

In its sample, this clone was seen once. This sequence joins TRBV7-9 and TRBJ1-4; no definite D call. Germline CDR1 SEHNR, CDR2 FQNEAQ (reference sequence). The CDR3 runs 14 residues. V was shortened by 4 bases and J by 5 bases, with 11 bases between the two germline ends. DNA of the CDR3: TGTGCCAGCAGCTGGCCTAGCCCCAATGAAAAACTGTTTTTT. It encodes CASSWPSPNEKLFF.

This chain connects TRBV4-3 to TRBJ1-4; 8 bases agree with TRBD1. V shed 5 bases, J shed 8 bases, and the junction held 7 bases outside the gene matches. This CDR3 has 14 residues. CDR1 is LGHNA, CDR2 YSLEER, per germline. CDR3 protein: CASSVGTGWEKLFF. The CDR3 DNA is TGCGCCAGCAGCGTCGGGACAGGTTGGGAAAAACTGTTTTTT.

CDR3 sequence (DNA): TGTGCCAGCTGGTGGGGGCAGGGAGGTGGGGAGACCCAGTACTTC. As protein: CASWWGQGGGETQYF. The chain uses TRBV3-1 (or the pseudogene TRBV3-2) and TRBJ2-5; the D gene could be TRBD1 or TRBD2 (6 bases each). V lost 8 bases and J 5 bases, leaving 21 bases between the germline ends. The CDR3 runs 15 residues. From germline, CDR1 is LGHDT and CDR2 YNNKEL (reference sequence).

This sequence joins TRBV6-1 and TRBJ1-2, with D unresolved. V dropped 1 base and J dropped 0 bases, with 9 bases sitting between them. Looked up from germline, CDR1 is MNHNS and CDR2 is SASEGT. This CDR3 is built from 15 residues. The CDR3 loop reads CASSEVSAANYGYTF. The CDR3 region has the DNA TGTGCCAGCAGTGAAGTTAGTGCCGCTAACTATGGCTACACCTTC.

The rearrangement links TRBV6-5 to TRBJ2-4, with TRBD2 matching 8 bases. V gave up 0 bases and J gave up 4 bases; unmatched junction bases: 5. The CDR3 runs 16 residues. Germline V gives CDR1 MNHEY, CDR2 SVGAGI. The CDR3, as DNA: TGTGCCAGCAGTTACTCGAACAGCGGGGGAAAAAACATTCAGTACTTC. Translating it yields CASSYSNSGGKNIQYF.

This chain links TRBV11-2 with TRBJ2-5, with no clear D. The length of the CDR3 is 12 residues. The germline V gene encodes CDR1 SGHAT and CDR2 FQNNGV. V lost 1 base and J 5 bases, leaving 5 bases between the germline ends. CDR3 bases: TGTGCCAGCAGCTTAGCATACGAGACCCAGTACTTC. Protein sequence: CASSLAYETQYF.

This clone has a single count. V and J are TRBV9 and TRBJ2-1, with TRBD2 matching 14 bases. The CDR3 loop spans 16 amino acids. Germline CDR1 SGDLS, CDR2 YYNGEE. The J segment lost 10 bases and the V segment lost 2 bases, leaving 8 bases of the junction unmatched. The CDR3 region has the DNA TGTGCCAGCAGCGTTGGGACTAGCGGGGGCTCCGGCGAGCAGTTCTTC. Translating gives CASSVGTSGGSGEQFF.

This sequence joins TRBV7-2 and TRBJ1-4; 7 nucleotides match TRBD1. The germline gives CDR1 SGHTA, CDR2 FQGNSA. V dropped 6 bases and J dropped 7; count of bases not matched to a gene: 11. The CDR3 runs to 15 residues. The CDR3 spells CASRRQGGSFEKLFF. The DNA of the CDR3 is TGTGCCAGCAGACGACAGGGTGGGAGTTTTGAAAAACTGTTTTTT.

The chain recombines TRBV19 with TRBJ1-1; D is uncertain. The CDR3 contains 15 residues. V was cut by 5 bases and J by 7 bases, with 20 bases left in between. Per germline, CDR1 LNHDA and CDR2 SQIVND (reference sequence). The CDR3, as DNA: TGTGCCAGTAGTTCAGGAGCTGAAATTTCGAGTGAAGCTTTCTTT. Translating gives CASSSGAEISSEAFF.

The CDR3 sequence: CASRKWEGITDTQYF. The CDR3 DNA sequence: TGTGCCAGCAGAAAATGGGAGGGTATCACAGATACGCAGTATTTT. The V gene is TRBV7-2, the J gene TRBJ2-3; 7 nucleotides align to TRBD2. The CDR3 spans 15 residues. V dropped 6 bases and J dropped 2; count of bases not matched to a gene: 8. Germline-derived CDR1 and CDR2 are SGHTA and FQGNSA. The complete variable domain, with remaining parts taken from reference TRBV7-2 and TRBJ2-3, reads GAGVSQSPSNKVTEKGKDVELRCDPISGHTALYWYRQSLGQGLEFLIYFQGNSAPDKSGLPSDRFSAERTGGSVSTLTIQRTQQEDSAVYLCASRKWEGITDTQYFGPGTRLTVL.